Each of the 2 T cell receptor beta chains below was sequenced from the same sample in a study of human T cells and chemical hapten exposure (dated by TCRdb to about 2021). What this sample's time point label stands for: pre-sensitization, week 0. The meaning of the sample's treatment or condition label: therapeutic diphenylcyclopropenone sensitization with weekly scalp DPC. Library method: RACE. The sequencer was a NextSeq 500. TCRdb trimmed public reads at Q25 via fastp, called clones via MiXCR and kept in-frame beta chains. CDR3 protein duplicates are merged, each entry listing the most common genes and DNA. Across this sample there are under 300,000 distinct CDR3 sequences, with around 7.3% seen only once. Approximately 1.2% of the sample rests with the top ten. The sample was whole blood, taken in connection with sensitization to the hapten diphenylcyclopropenone (DPC). These receptors were taken from a man between 18 and 29 years old with alopecia areata. Some clones in this sample may be carry-over from other donors' samples.

The rearrangement links TRBV27 to TRBJ2-3; either TRBD1 or TRBD2 may supply D (6 bases each). This CDR3 comprises 20 residues. The V gene's germline CDR1 is MNHEY and CDR2 SMNVEV (reference sequence). V gave up 0 bases and J gave up 4 bases, with 26 bases separating them. CDR3 DNA: TGTGCCAGCAGTTTATCCCAGATAGGGGGGAAGGGTTTTAGTCCAGATACGCAGTATTTT. Residues: CASSLSQIGGKGFSPDTQYF.

The chain couples TRBV5-1 to TRBJ1-5; no clear D. The germline V gene encodes CDR1 SGHRS and CDR2 YFSETQ. V was clipped by 2 bases and J by 0 bases, with 9 bases between them. This CDR3 contains 15 residues. The CDR3 DNA sequence: TGCGCCAGCAGCTTCGACGGGAATAGCAATCAGCCCCAGCATTTT. Translating it yields CASSFDGNSNQPQHF. The full variable domain, with the rest looked up from reference TRBV5-1 and TRBJ1-5, is KAGVTQTPRYLIKTRGQQVTLSCSPISGHRSVSWYQQTPGQGLQFLFEYFSETQRNKGNFPGRFSGRQFSNSRSEMNVSTLELGDSALYLCASSFDGNSNQPQHFGDGTRLSIL.